The 16 T cell receptor beta chains given below trace back to one sample, sequenced in a study of blood T cells in healthy people across ages. Combining a sample-barcoded 5' primer with a J-beta primer mix, a second PCR ran for about 6 to 12 cycles. One entry per CDR3 protein, called by TCRdb with MiXCR from the 5' RACE reads. This sample has about 800,000 distinct CDR3 sequences, with 25% found just once. Another study also made use of these data, one on T cells of mothers and their children.

Sequences were obtained from blood. The receptors originated from a boy between 10 and 17 years old in good health.

This clonotype appeared a few times. V is TRBV3-1 and J is TRBJ2-5, with unresolved D. Germline CDR1 and CDR2: LGHDT and YNNKEL (reference sequence). The CDR3 totals 14 residues. V was shortened by 3 bases and J by 0 bases, with 8 bases between the two germline ends. The CDR3 DNA reads TGTGCCAGCAGCCAGTTGGGTAACCAAGAGACCCAGTACTTC. Its translation is CASSQLGNQETQYF.

The chain carries TRBV7-2 and TRBJ2-2; 8 bases match TRBD2. Germline CDR1 is SGHTA and CDR2 is FQGNSA. The CDR3 totals 16 residues. V trimming: 3 bases; J trimming: 4 bases; junction bases outside the gene matches: 7. DNA for the CDR3: TGTGCCAGCAGCTTTTTAGCGGGATATGGCACCGGGGAGCTGTTTTTT. Translating it yields CASSFLAGYGTGELFF.

This clonotype appeared a few times. The chain links TRBV3-1 to TRBJ2-7, with D perhaps TRBD2 (6 bases). Germline V gene data show CDR1 as LGHDT and CDR2 as YNNKEL (reference sequence). The CDR3 totals 17 residues. V lost 0 bases and J lost 4, with 19 bases in between. The CDR3 sequence is CASSQDRQGLGQYEQYF. The CDR3 region has the DNA TGTGCCAGCAGCCAAGACAGGCAGGGACTCGGGCAGTACGAGCAGTACTTC.

The rearrangement joins TRBV4-2 to TRBJ2-2, with 7 bases that match TRBD2. The CDR3 runs 16 residues. V dropped 8 bases and J dropped 4; count of bases not matched to a gene: 13. Germline CDR1 and CDR2: LGHNA and YNFKEQ. The chain's CDR3 is CASGRGQQITTGELFF. The CDR3 nucleotides are TGTGCCAGCGGGAGGGGTCAACAAATAACCACCGGGGAGCTGTTTTTT.

This clonotype was observed at least ten times. The chain carries TRBV12-3 or TRBV12-4 and TRBJ1-1; possibly TRBD1 for D (5 bases). V lost 7 bases and J lost 2, with 11 bases in between. This CDR3 region has 13 residues. CDR3 residues: CASNPTGNTEAFF. Written as DNA, the CDR3 is TGTGCCAGCAATCCCACAGGAAACACTGAAGCTTTCTTT.

This clonotype was seen at least ten times. The chain recombines TRBV18 with TRBJ2-5; D ambiguous. This CDR3 region has 14 residues. The germline V gene has CDR1 KGHSH and CDR2 LQKENI. V was trimmed by 0 bases and J by 2 bases, leaving 7 bases between them. CDR3 amino acids: CASSPPSGQETQYF. CDR3 nucleotides: TGTGCCAGCTCACCACCGTCAGGTCAAGAGACCCAGTACTTC. Looking up the rest from reference TRBV18 and TRBJ2-5 gives the full variable domain: NAGVMQNPRHLVRRRGQEARLRCSPMKGHSHVYWYRQLPEEGLKFMVYLQKENIIDESGMPKERFSAEFPKEGPSILRIQQVVRGDSAAYFCASSPPSGQETQYFGPGTRLLVL.

This clonotype was detected a few times. V usage is TRBV6-5 and J usage is TRBJ1-2; D not resolved. Germline values: CDR1 MNHEY, CDR2 SVGAGI. CDR3 length equals 16 residues. The V end was cut by 0 bases, the J end by 8 bases, with 19 bases between. In DNA form, the CDR3 reads TGTGCCAGCAGTTACTCGTATCCGGGCCAGCCGGAAGGCTACACCTTC. It encodes CASSYSYPGQPEGYTF.

The V and J genes are TRBV12-3 or TRBV12-4 and TRBJ2-5, with D maybe TRBD2 (7 bases). V was clipped by 6 bases and J by 5 bases, with 19 bases between them. There are 15 residues in the CDR3. The CDR3 DNA reads as TGTGCCAGCAGCTACAACGCAAGGGGGGGGGAGACCCAGTACTTC. Amino acids: CASSYNARGGETQYF.

The genes are TRBV29-1 and TRBJ1-1; D is perhaps TRBD1 (5 bases). CDR3 length: 13 amino acids. V shed 6 bases and J shed 6 bases, with 17 bases lying between them. The V gene's germline CDR1 is SQVTM and CDR2 ANQGSEA. The CDR3 DNA reads as TGCAGCGTGGCCGGGACGGGGGACGCTGAAGCTTTCTTT. Translating it yields CSVAGTGDAEAFF.

The sample holds a few counts of this clonotype. The V and J genes are TRBV9 and TRBJ1-1, with D possibly being TRBD1 (5 bases). The germline V gene has CDR1 SGDLS and CDR2 YYNGEE. The germline V and J ends were trimmed by 3 bases and 8 bases, with 20 bases remaining between them. The CDR3 is 15 residues long. The CDR3 sequence is CASSEAGGEGAEAFF. CDR3 in DNA: TGTGCCAGCAGCGAGGCGGGGGGAGAGGGAGCCGAAGCTTTCTTT. The entire variable domain, with the rest obtained from reference TRBV9 and TRBJ1-1, is as follows: DSGVTQTPKHLITATGQRVTLRCSPRSGDLSVYWYQQSLDQGLQFLIQYYNGEERAKGNILERFSAQQFPDLHSELNLSSLELGDSALYFCASSEAGGEGAEAFFGQGTRLTVV.

The table lists this clonotype with a few counts. This CDR3 reads CSVLGQGANYEQYF. CDR3 DNA: TGCAGCGTACTGGGACAGGGGGCGAACTACGAGCAGTACTTC. The chain couples TRBV29-1 to TRBJ2-7, with 12 bases identical to TRBD1. Losses at the gene ends were 6 bases for V and 3 bases for J; bases not matched to a gene: 6. Germline V gene lookup returns CDR1 SQVTM and CDR2 ANQGSEA. The CDR3 spans 14 residues.

This clonotype was counted only a few times. One end of the junction is discordant with germline, which a read error may explain. This chain links TRBV3-1 with TRBJ2-5, with TRBD2 as a possible D gene (5 bases). The DNA matches TRBJ2-7 better at its end, which makes the J call doubtful. CDR3 length: 11 amino acids. The germline V gene encodes CDR1 LGHDT and CDR2 YNNKEL (reference sequence). The CDR3 sequence: CAGSQADEQYF. The CDR3 DNA reads as TGTGCCGGCAGCCAAGCGGACGAGCAGTACTTC.

J is TRBJ2-1 and V is TRBV29-1; 13 bases align to TRBD2. After removal of 7 bases from V and 8 bases from J, the junction contained 2 bases not matched to a gene. The length of the CDR3 is 12 residues. Germline V gives CDR1 SQVTM, CDR2 ANQGSEA. CDR3 nucleotide sequence: TGCAGCGCTGGACTAGCGGGAGATGAGCAGTTCTTC. It yields the protein CSAGLAGDEQFF.

The chain uses TRBV5-1 and TRBJ1-1; D remains unclear. This CDR3 has 14 amino acids. Germline CDR1 is SGHRS and CDR2 is YFSETQ. V was cut by 5 bases and J by 3 bases, with 14 bases left in between. The CDR3 spells CASSPRGGYTEAFF. DNA of the CDR3: TGCGCCAGCAGTCCCCGTGGTGGATACACTGAAGCTTTCTTT. Full variable domain (remainder filled in from reference TRBV5-1 and TRBJ1-1): KAGVTQTPRYLIKTRGQQVTLSCSPISGHRSVSWYQQTPGQGLQFLFEYFSETQRNKGNFPGRFSGRQFSNSRSEMNVSTLELGDSALYLCASSPRGGYTEAFFGQGTRLTVV.

V and J are TRBV4-2 and TRBJ2-1; D is uncertain. Germline lookup yields CDR1 LGHNA and CDR2 YNFKEQ. Trimming shortened V by 1 base and J by 9 bases, and 13 bases separated the two germline ends. The CDR3 has 14 residues. This CDR3 is CASSQATVEGEQFF. The DNA of the CDR3 is TGTGCCAGCAGCCAAGCCACCGTAGAAGGTGAGCAGTTCTTC.

The genes are TRBV5-5 and TRBJ2-5; D ambiguous. Trimming shortened V by 6 bases and J by 0 bases, and 12 bases separated the two germline ends. Germline V gene sequence: CDR1 SGHKS, CDR2 YYEKEE (reference sequence). The CDR3 sequence is 14 residues long. CDR3 sequence: CASTPEWNQETQYF. The CDR3 nucleotides are TGTGCCAGCACCCCGGAGTGGAACCAAGAGACCCAGTACTTC.